This T cell receptor (beta chain) was sequenced in a study of blood T cell repertoires in COVID-19. Whole-study context: From T cells, B-cell-depleted T cells, or PBMCs came the material, which was cDNA or gDNA.

Those enrolled, adults aged roughly 18 to 100 years, came from under 25 US areas. Cohorts were determined from participant-reported clinical history. Authors' analysis steps: Amplification with reference gene primers provided the estimates of nucleated cell counts. The repertoire was sequenced with immunoSEQ multiplex PCR; TCRdb's copy has only in-frame clones and lacks some. From that table come the V and J calls and clone size; the DNA was used to work out D and trimming. The sample carries about 440,000 clones, less than 95% recorded once. The CDR3 sequence is 21 residues long. In germline, CDR1 is SNHLY, CDR2 FYNNEI. V lost 3 bases, J lost 4 bases, and 24 bases stayed unmatched. This clone was recorded only once.

The sequenced sample consisted of PBMCs or T cells enriched from blood (not recorded which). The clonotype originates from a man aged 18 to 29 who had recovered from COVID-19. This chain links TRBV2 with TRBJ1-5; 7 bases are a match to TRBD1. The CDR3 sequence: CASSDGRQRIRWDSSNQPQHF. The CDR3 nucleotides read TGTGCCAGCAGTGATGGTAGACAAAGGATAAGGTGGGACAGTTCTAATCAGCCCCAGCATTTT.